The T cell receptor (beta chain) described here comes from a study of CD4+ T cells in melanoma. Study-level points and caveats: A reported correlation linked neoantigen-specific CD4+ T cells to CD8+, macrophage and B cell function. Neoantigen-specific CD4+ T cells in melanoma reportedly had diverse differentiation states.

Libraries were prepared by immunoSEQ multiplex PCR; TCRdb keeps only in-frame clonotypes and omits some of them. The sample contains around 100,000 clones, 92% of which appear only once. A word on this clone: The antigen remains unidentified.

V lost 3 bases and J 5 bases, leaving 11 bases between the germline ends. The CDR3 runs 13 residues. The germline CDR1 and CDR2 sequences are SGHTA and FQGTGA. The source is a human donor with melanoma. This chain links TRBV7-3 with TRBJ2-7, with a tentative D call TRBD2 (6 bases). Sample: peripheral blood. The CDR3 region is CASSFTGTDEQYF. The CDR3 coding sequence is TGTGCCAGCAGCTTTACCGGGACTGACGAGCAGTACTTC.